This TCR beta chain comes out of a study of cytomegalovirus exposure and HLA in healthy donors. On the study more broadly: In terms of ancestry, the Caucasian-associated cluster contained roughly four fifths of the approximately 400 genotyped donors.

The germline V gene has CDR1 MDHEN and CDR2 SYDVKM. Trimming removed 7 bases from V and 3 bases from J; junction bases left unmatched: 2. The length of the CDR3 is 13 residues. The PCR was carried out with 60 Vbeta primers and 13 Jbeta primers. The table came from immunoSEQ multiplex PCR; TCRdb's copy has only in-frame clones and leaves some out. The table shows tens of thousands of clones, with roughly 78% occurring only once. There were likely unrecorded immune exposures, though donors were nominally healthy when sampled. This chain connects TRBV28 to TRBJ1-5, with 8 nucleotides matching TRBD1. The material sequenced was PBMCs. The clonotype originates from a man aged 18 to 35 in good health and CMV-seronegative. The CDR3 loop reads CASKDRANQPQHF. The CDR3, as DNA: TGTGCCAGCAAGGACAGGGCCAATCAGCCCCAGCATTTT.